Following are 25 T cell receptor beta chains from one sample sequenced in a study of T cell responses to AZD1222 COVID-19 vaccine. Libraries were prepared by immunoSEQ multiplex PCR; TCRdb keeps only in-frame clonotypes and omits some of them. The data hold around 56,000 clones, with more than 70% observed a single time. The input for sequencing was peripheral blood, taken 28 days after the second AZD1222 dose. Source of these receptors: an adult who received the AZD1222 COVID-19 vaccine.

This clone was detected once. The DNA for the CDR3 is TGCGCCAGCAGCTTCACAGGGGCGCCTAGCACAGATACGCAGTATTTT. This gives the protein CASSFTGAPSTDTQYF. This chain links TRBV5-1 with TRBJ2-3; 7 bases agree with TRBD1. The germline CDR1 and CDR2 sequences are SGHRS and YFSETQ. Unmatched junction bases numbered 6, after V lost 2 bases and J lost 0 bases. The CDR3 runs 16 residues.

The chain links TRBV10-2 to TRBJ1-4; 9 bases map to TRBD1. CDR3 length: 14 amino acids. V gave up 9 bases and J gave up 6 bases; unmatched junction bases: 8. CDR1 and CDR2 (germline): WSHSY, SAAADI. This chain's CDR3 is CASHRGRVDEKLFF. The CDR3 DNA follows: TGCGCCAGTCACAGGGGGCGAGTCGATGAAAAACTGTTTTTT.

This clone is a singleton in its sample. The gene calls are TRBV7-2 and TRBJ1-2; TRBD1 is a possible D gene (5 bases). The germline V gene encodes CDR1 SGHTA and CDR2 FQGNSA. The CDR3 is 16 amino acids. Trimming left V 2 bases short and J 4 bases short, with 17 bases between. DNA for the CDR3: TGTGCCAGCAGCTTAAGCCCCCCCAGGGCCAGCTATGGCTACACCTTC. It translates to CASSLSPPRASYGYTF.

V and J are TRBV2 and TRBJ2-5; no definite D call. CDR1 and CDR2 from the germline V gene are SNHLY and FYNNEI. The CDR3 length is 13 residues. Trimming shortened V by 4 bases and J by 6 bases, and 12 bases separated the two germline ends. DNA of the CDR3: TGTGCCAGCAGTGCGGAAAACACGAAGACCCAGTACTTC. Its translation: CASSAENTKTQYF.

V is TRBV7-2 and J is TRBJ2-2, with TRBD2 matching over 7 bases. There are 17 residues in the CDR3. Germline values: CDR1 SGHTA, CDR2 FQGNSA. The V segment lost 6 bases and the J segment 3 bases; nucleotides outside the gene matches: 13. CDR3 region: CASSLRWPSGYTGELFF. CDR3 coding DNA: TGTGCCAGCAGTCTGCGGTGGCCTAGCGGCTACACCGGGGAGCTGTTTTTT.

V gene TRBV4-1 combines with J gene TRBJ2-3; TRBD2 aligns across 13 bases. Germline V gene data show CDR1 as MGHRA and CDR2 as YSYEKL. With V trimmed by 1 base and J by 1 base, 14 bases remained unmatched. This CDR3 is 21 amino acids long. The CDR3 nucleotides are TGCGCCAGCAGCCAAGCCTACGGCCCGGGACTAGCGGGATCGGGCACAGATACGCAGTATTTT. It codes for CASSQAYGPGLAGSGTDTQYF.

V and J are TRBV4-2 and TRBJ1-2, with TRBD1 identical over 9 bases. This CDR3 has 14 residues. The germline V gene has CDR1 LGHNA and CDR2 YNFKEQ. J gave up 4 bases and V 4 bases, and 4 bases lay outside the gene matches. The CDR3 is CASSPRDRVYGYTF. Written as DNA, the CDR3 is TGTGCCAGCAGCCCTCGGGACAGGGTCTATGGCTACACCTTC.

The chain has TRBV6-5 and TRBJ1-1; D gene uncertain. CDR3 length: 13 amino acids. Looked up from germline, CDR1 is MNHEY and CDR2 is SVGAGI. V shed 7 bases and J shed 5 bases, with 14 bases lying between them. The CDR3 sequence is CASMESPATEAFF. DNA for the CDR3: TGTGCCAGCATGGAGAGCCCGGCGACTGAAGCTTTCTTT.

V gene TRBV25-1 combines with J gene TRBJ2-5, with TRBD2 identical over 10 bases. The junction had 15 bases not matched to a gene; V was cut back by 4 bases and J by 4 bases. This CDR3 is built from 18 residues. From germline, CDR1 is MGHDK and CDR2 SYGVNS. CDR3 in DNA: TGTGCCAGCAGTGCCCTCTCCCGGGCTAGCGGGAGAGGAGAGACCCAGTACTTC. Its translation is CASSALSRASGRGETQYF.

This clone was detected a few times. The CDR3 here is CASSYNRVRGTEAFF. CDR3 nucleotides: TGTGCCAGCAGCTACAATCGGGTCCGAGGCACTGAAGCTTTCTTT. The J gene is TRBJ1-1, the V gene TRBV13, with D unresolved. The CDR3 covers 15 residues. In germline, CDR1 is PRHDT, CDR2 FYEKMQ (reference sequence). V lost 4 bases, J lost 4 bases, and 16 bases lay in between.

The rearrangement uses TRBV11-1 and TRBJ2-7, with D possibly matching TRBD2 (5 bases). There are 14 residues in the CDR3. The germline CDR1 and CDR2 sequences are SGHAT and FQDESV (reference sequence). V lost 5 bases to trimming and J lost 0 bases, with 11 bases between them. For the CDR3, the DNA is TGTGCCAGCAGCGAGACTGGGAGCTCCTACGAGCAGTACTTC. It codes for CASSETGSSYEQYF. Using reference TRBV11-1 and TRBJ2-7 for the parts outside the CDR3, the full variable domain is EAEVAQSPRYKITEKSQAVAFWCDPISGHATLYWYRQILGQGPELLVQFQDESVVDDSQLPKDRFSAERLKGVDSTLKIQPAELGDSAMYLCASSETGSSYEQYFGPGTRLTVT.

The rearrangement uses TRBV27 and TRBJ2-1; D may be TRBD1 (6 bases). The CDR3 runs to 15 residues. Deletions cut 6 bases from V and 1 base from J, with 13 bases between. Germline V gene data show CDR1 as MNHEY and CDR2 as SMNVEV (reference sequence). The DNA of the CDR3 is TGTGCCAGCAGCGGACAGTCCCAGTCCTACAATGAGCAGTTCTTC. It yields the protein CASSGQSQSYNEQFF.

CDR3 bases: TGCAGCGTCGTTACCGACAGGGGGCGCTTAGAGACCCAGTACTTC. Its translation: CSVVTDRGRLETQYF. The chain recombines TRBV29-1 with TRBJ2-5, with TRBD1 matching over 10 bases. The CDR3 is 15 amino acids. Trimming at V came to 6 bases and at J to 4 bases, leaving 11 bases not matched to a gene. Per the germline V gene, CDR1 is SQVTM and CDR2 is ANQGSEA.

The chain couples TRBV21-1 to TRBJ1-2. TRBV21-1 counts as a pseudogene. CDR3 length: 17 amino acids. CDR3 loop: CASKYGEGAGRDYGYTF. CDR3 DNA: TGTGCCAGCAAGTACGGGGAGGGGGCAGGCAGGGACTATGGCTACACCTTC.

The chain is built from TRBV29-1 and TRBJ1-1; D uncertain. CDR3 size: 10 residues. Trimming took off 7 bases at V and 5 bases at J, with 8 bases between the two ends. Per germline, CDR1 SQVTM and CDR2 ANQGSEA. The DNA of the CDR3 is TGCAGCGCCGGAGAGACTGAAGCTTTCTTT. Translating it yields CSAGETEAFF.

The chain recombines TRBV2 with TRBJ1-2; 7 nucleotides match TRBD1. Trimming took 4 bases from V and 8 from J; bases not matched to a gene: 10. CDR3 size: 14 residues. The germline gives CDR1 SNHLY, CDR2 FYNNEI. Here the CDR3 DNA reads TGTGCCAGCAGTGTCAGGAAGGGGGCGGACGGCTACACCTTC. Encoded protein: CASSVRKGADGYTF.

The rearrangement links TRBV7-9 to TRBJ1-3; TRBD1 aligns across 10 bases. Per the germline V gene, CDR1 is SEHNR and CDR2 is FQNEAQ (reference sequence). The V gene end was trimmed by 5 bases and the J gene end by 3 bases; junction bases not matched to a gene: 4. The CDR3 extends over 15 amino acids. The CDR3 sequence is CASSAGDRGGNTIYF. The CDR3 DNA is TGTGCCAGCAGCGCCGGGGACAGGGGTGGAAACACCATATATTTT.

This clone was counted between two and nine times. The chain is built from TRBV19 and TRBJ1-2; D remains ambiguous. The V end lost 5 bases, the J end lost 4 bases, and 8 bases lay between the germline ends. Germline V gene data show CDR1 as LNHDA and CDR2 as SQIVND (reference sequence). The CDR3 covers 12 residues. This CDR3 reads CASSDRIYGYTF. The CDR3 nucleotides are TGTGCCAGTAGTGACCGAATCTATGGCTACACCTTC.

This chain connects TRBV30 to TRBJ2-7; possibly TRBD1 or TRBD2 for D (5 bases each). CDR3 length: 14 amino acids. V lost 2 bases, J lost 0 bases, and 11 bases lay in between. Germline CDR1 GTSNPN, CDR2 SVGIG (reference sequence). CDR3 amino acids: CAWSSGTLSYEQYF. The CDR3 DNA sequence: TGTGCCTGGAGTAGTGGGACGCTCTCCTACGAGCAGTACTTC.

The chain joins TRBV5-5 to TRBJ2-1; 8 bases fit TRBD2. This CDR3 spans 15 amino acids. V shed 4 bases, J shed 0 bases, and the junction held 3 bases outside the gene matches. Germline values: CDR1 SGHKS, CDR2 YYEKEE (reference sequence). The CDR3 spells CASSIAGNSYNEQFF. The CDR3 nucleotides read TGTGCCAGCAGCATAGCGGGGAACTCCTACAATGAGCAGTTCTTC. Filled out from reference TRBV5-5 and TRBJ2-1, the complete variable domain reads DAGVTQSPTHLIKTRGQQVTLRCSPISGHKSVSWYQQVLGQGPQFIFQYYEKEERGRGNFPDRFSARQFPNYSSELNVNALLLGDSALYLCASSIAGNSYNEQFFGPGTRLTVL.

J is TRBJ1-1 and V is TRBV7-2; 8 bases are shared with TRBD1. Germline values: CDR1 SGHTA, CDR2 FQGNSA. Trimming at V came to 5 bases and at J to 3 bases, leaving 5 bases not matched to a gene. This CDR3 has 14 amino acids. CDR3 region: CASSLTGVHTEAFF. The CDR3 DNA reads as TGTGCCAGCAGCCTGACAGGGGTACACACTGAAGCTTTCTTT.

The rearrangement uses TRBV5-5 and TRBJ2-7; D gene uncertain. The CDR3 runs to 14 residues. Trimming stripped 0 bases from V and 8 bases from J, with 15 bases between. Germline CDR1 is SGHKS and CDR2 is YYEKEE (reference sequence). CDR3 sequence (DNA): TGTGCCAGCAGCTTGGCCCCCGGCAGGAGTCAGCAGTACTTC. It is translated as CASSLAPGRSQQYF.

DNA of the CDR3: TGTGCCTGGAGTGAGGGGACAAACAATCAGCCCCAGCATTTT. Protein product: CAWSEGTNNQPQHF. This chain links TRBV30 with TRBJ1-5, with D tentatively TRBD1 (6 bases). Between the trimmed V and J ends, which lost 1 base and 3 bases, there was a span of 10 bases. The CDR3 runs to 14 residues. Germline assignment: CDR1 GTSNPN and CDR2 SVGIG (reference sequence).

CDR3 nucleotides: TGTGCCACCAGTGAATGGGTTAGCGGGAGCGAGTCCTACAATGAGCAGTTCTTC. Encoded protein: CATSEWVSGSESYNEQFF. V is TRBV24-1 and J is TRBJ2-1, with TRBD2 matching 9 bases. CDR3 length: 18 amino acids. From germline, CDR1 is KGHDR and CDR2 SFDVKD. The V and J ends lost 4 bases and 1 base, in that order; junction bases with no gene match: 10.

This chain links TRBV2 with TRBJ2-3, with D maybe TRBD2 (5 bases). Trimming removed 6 bases at V and 3 bases at J, with 10 bases between. This CDR3 is built from 13 residues. Germline loops: CDR1 SNHLY, CDR2 FYNNEI. The CDR3 loop is CASRASRTDTQYF. In DNA form, the CDR3 reads TGTGCCAGCAGGGCTAGCAGGACAGATACGCAGTATTTT.